This T cell receptor (beta chain) was sequenced for a study of T-cell memory formation after mild COVID-19. Via MiXCR, TCRdb re-called the 5' RACE reads, giving one row per CDR3 protein. Of 500,000 to 600,000 distinct CDR3 sequences in the sample, more than 15% were seen once. From germline, CDR1 is KGHDR and CDR2 SFDVKD. The CDR3 covers 15 residues. Trimming stripped 3 bases from V and 0 bases from J, with 8 bases between. Sequenced sample: PBMCs or a T cell subset sorted from them (not recorded which). This TCR was sampled from an adult woman who had mild COVID-19 (a few samples of this study predate the infection). Cell type and time point are not known. V is TRBV24-1 and J is TRBJ2-4, with a weak D call TRBD1 (5 bases). The CDR3 spells CATSDDRAAKNIQYF. CDR3 nucleotide sequence: TGTGCCACCAGTGATGACAGAGCAGCCAAAAACATTCAGTACTTC.